The rows below give T cell receptor beta chains drawn from one sample of a study of shared clonotypes between healthy human individuals. Only in-frame clones appear in the TCRdb table, and some are missing; sequencing was by immunoSEQ multiplex PCR. The table has about 1.1 million clones, about 80% seen once. Material for sequencing was memory CD4+ T cells from PBMCs. Every receptor here comes from a young man in good health. Some clones in this sample may be carry-over from other donors' samples. Each CDR3 is given with its conserved first and last residue. D genes are given only for firm matches. Clone size is shown for a subset of rows, as once, few, many or a class of expanded clone.

abundance,v_gene,d_gene,j_gene,CDR3aa,CDR3nt
NA,TRBV6-5,NA,TRBJ1-3,CASSYSPVSGNTIYF,TGTGCCAGCAGTTACTCCCCCGTATCTGGAAACACCATATATTTT
NA,TRBV5-1,TRBD2,TRBJ2-1,CASSLTGTSANEQFF,TGCGCCAGCAGCTTGACCGGGACTAGCGCGAATGAGCAGTTCTTC
many,TRBV5-4,NA,TRBJ1-2,CASKESPTYGYTF,TGTGCCAGCAAAGAGAGTCCCACCTATGGCTACACCTTC
few,TRBV9,NA,TRBJ2-5,CASSATTLGETQYF,TGTGCCAGCAGCGCAACTACCTTGGGGGAGACCCAGTACTTC
NA,TRBV6-1,NA,TRBJ2-7,CASSESLTGDGYEQYF,TGTGCCAGCAGTGAAAGTTTGACGGGAGATGGGTACGAGCAGTACTTC
once,TRBV19,NA,TRBJ2-1,CASRSSGVGSYNEQFF,TGTGCCAGTAGGTCTTCGGGAGTTGGGTCCTACAATGAGCAGTTCTTC
NA,TRBV7-9,TRBD1,TRBJ2-7,CASGGQSYYEQYF,TGTGCCAGCGGGGGACAGTCATACTACGAGCAGTACTTC
NA,TRBV11-2,NA,TRBJ2-1,CASSLVGGGVSYNEQFF,TGTGCCAGCAGCTTAGTTGGCGGGGGCGTCTCCTACAATGAGCAGTTCTTC
NA,TRBV19,NA,TRBJ1-2,CASSRTTGGANYGYTF,TGTGCCAGTAGTAGAACCACAGGAGGGGCTAACTATGGCTACACCTTC
once,TRBV2,TRBD1,TRBJ1-1,CASGSGTGDTEAFF,TGTGCCAGCGGATCCGGGACAGGGGACACTGAAGCTTTCTTT
NA,TRBV5-5,NA,TRBJ2-3,CASSERTSTDTQYF,TGTGCCAGCAGTGAGCGGACTAGCACAGATACGCAGTATTTT
many,TRBV5-4,TRBD2,TRBJ2-7,CASSLGLAQSSYEQYF,TGTGCCAGCAGCTTGGGACTAGCGCAGAGCTCCTACGAGCAGTACTTC
many,TRBV28,TRBD2,TRBJ2-1,CASNEPGLALNEQFF,TGTGCCAGCAATGAACCGGGACTAGCCCTCAATGAGCAGTTCTTC
NA,TRBV5-5,NA,TRBJ1-2,CASSLGSNYGYTF,TGTGCCAGCAGCTTGGGGAGCAACTATGGCTACACCTTC
NA,TRBV2,TRBD1,TRBJ2-2,CASATGLGELFF,TGTGCCAGCGCGACAGGGCTAGGGGAGCTGTTTTTT
NA,TRBV29-1,NA,TRBJ1-2,CSVGTGALYGYTF,TGCAGCGTTGGTACAGGAGCCCTCTATGGCTACACCTTC
NA,TRBV29-1,NA,TRBJ2-6,CSVRQGANVLTF,TGCAGCGTTAGGCAGGGGGCCAACGTCCTGACTTTC
NA,TRBV12-1,NA,TRBJ2-7,CASSPPALAASSYEQYF,TGTGCCAGCAGTCCGCCGGCGCTTGCGGCAAGCTCCTACGAGCAGTACTTC
NA,TRBV11-1,TRBD2,TRBJ2-7,CASSLGGGRTYEQYF,TGTGCCAGCAGCTTAGGGGGGGGACGGACCTACGAGCAGTACTTC
NA,TRBV30,NA,TRBJ2-7,CAWRGREAYEQYF,TGTGCCTGGAGGGGCAGGGAAGCCTACGAGCAGTACTTC
NA,TRBV6-6,NA,TRBJ1-1,CATSKGTDTEAFF,TGTGCCACCTCGAAAGGCACAGACACTGAAGCTTTCTTT
NA,TRBV19,NA,TRBJ1-5,CASSIKANQPQHF,TGTGCCAGTAGTATTAAAGCAAATCAGCCCCAGCATTTT
NA,TRBV5-4,NA,TRBJ1-2,CASRSDLRGYTF,TGTGCGTCGAGGTCGGACCTCCGGGGCTACACCTTC
once,TRBV2,NA,TRBJ2-3,CATARAGGTDTQYF,TGTGCCACCGCACGGGCAGGGGGCACAGATACGCAGTATTTT
NA,TRBV19,NA,TRBJ2-2,CASSPEPGPLPGELFF,TGTGCCAGTAGTCCTGAACCGGGACCGTTGCCCGGGGAGCTGTTTTTT
few,TRBV11-2,TRBD2,TRBJ2-3,CASSLVPSGRDGDTQYF,TGTGCCAGCAGCTTAGTCCCCAGCGGGAGGGATGGAGATACGCAGTATTTT
NA,TRBV5-1,NA,TRBJ2-1,CASSATSSYNEQFF,TGCGCCAGCAGCGCAACGAGCTCCTACAATGAGCAGTTCTTC
few,TRBV27,TRBD1,TRBJ2-4,CASSLYPGQGKNIQYF,TGTGCCAGCAGTTTATACCCCGGACAGGGGAAAAACATTCAGTACTTC
NA,TRBV19,TRBD2,TRBJ2-7,CASSNAGGRYEQYF,TGTGCCAGTAGTAACGCGGGAGGGCGCTACGAGCAGTACTTC
NA,TRBV28,NA,TRBJ2-2,CASSLLSNPGELFF,TGTGCCAGCAGTTTATTGTCTAATCCCGGGGAGCTGTTTTTT
NA,TRBV5-4,NA,TRBJ2-7,CASSSQGSPYEQYF,TGTGCCAGCAGCTCTCAGGGTTCCCCCTACGAGCAGTACTTC
few,TRBV28,NA,TRBJ2-7,CASSPLFMTADAEQYF,TGTGCCAGCAGCCCATTGTTTATGACCGCCGACGCCGAGCAGTACTTC
NA,TRBV6-4,NA,TRBJ2-1,CASSDSKYSEQFF,TGTGCCAGCAGTGACTCGAAATATTCTGAGCAGTTCTTC
NA,TRBV7-8,NA,TRBJ2-3,CASSLRLAPDTQYF,TGTGCCAGCAGCTTACGTCTAGCGCCAGATACGCAGTATTTT
NA,TRBV2,TRBD1,TRBJ1-4,CASSDPMTGYEKLFF,TGTGCCAGCAGCGATCCCATGACAGGGTATGAAAAACTGTTTTTT
NA,TRBV6-1,NA,TRBJ1-5,CASSDSPNQPQHF,TGTGCCAGCAGTGACTCACCGAATCAGCCCCAGCATTTT
NA,TRBV27,TRBD2,TRBJ2-1,CASSLTAGGPYNEQFF,TGTGCCAGCAGTCTTACAGCGGGAGGGCCATACAATGAGCAGTTCTTC
many,TRBV28,NA,TRBJ2-7,CASSNQGEGSYEQYF,TGTGCCAGCAGTAACCAGGGAGAAGGGTCCTACGAGCAGTACTTC
many,TRBV9,NA,TRBJ2-1,CASSPLYNEQFF,TGTGCCAGCAGCCCCCTCTACAATGAGCAGTTCTTC
NA,TRBV25-1,NA,TRBJ2-5,CASSEFRGRETQYF,TGTGCCAGCAGTGAATTTCGGGGACGAGAGACCCAGTACTTC
NA,TRBV30,NA,TRBJ2-7,CAWSVDDFREQYF,TGTGCCTGGAGTGTAGACGACTTCCGCGAGCAGTACTTC
NA,TRBV5-1,NA,TRBJ1-1,CASSPGRTSQGTEAFF,TGCGCCAGCAGCCCTGGACGGACATCCCAGGGGACTGAAGCTTTCTTT
few,TRBV18,NA,TRBJ1-1,CASSKRGDWNTEAFF,TGTGCCAGCTCAAAGAGGGGGGATTGGAACACTGAAGCTTTCTTT
NA,TRBV28,NA,TRBJ1-1,CASSLWAGSSTEAFF,TGTGCCAGCAGTTTATGGGCAGGATCGAGCACTGAAGCTTTCTTT
once,TRBV19,TRBD1,TRBJ1-2,CASSRQGTNYGYTF,TGTGCCAGTAGCCGACAGGGTACTAACTATGGCTACACCTTC
NA,TRBV9,NA,TRBJ1-2,CASSLLRAEGDGYTF,TGTGCCAGCAGCCTTCTCAGGGCGGAGGGGGATGGCTACACCTTC
NA,TRBV6-5,NA,TRBJ1-4,CASSRAGLSEKLFF,TGTGCCAGCAGTAGGGCAGGGTTATCGGAAAAACTGTTTTTT
NA,TRBV14,NA,TRBJ2-1,CASSVATGGFNEQFF,TGTGCCAGCAGCGTTGCAACAGGAGGGTTCAATGAGCAGTTCTTC